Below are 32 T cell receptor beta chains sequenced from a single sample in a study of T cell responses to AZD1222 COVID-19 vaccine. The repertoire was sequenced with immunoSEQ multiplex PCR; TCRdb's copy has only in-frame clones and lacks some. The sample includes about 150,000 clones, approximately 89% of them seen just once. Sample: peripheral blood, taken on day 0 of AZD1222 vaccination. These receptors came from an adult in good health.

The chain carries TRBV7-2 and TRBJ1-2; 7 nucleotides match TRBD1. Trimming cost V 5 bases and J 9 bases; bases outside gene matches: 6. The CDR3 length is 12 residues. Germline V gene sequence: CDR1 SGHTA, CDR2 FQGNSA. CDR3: CASSADRVRYTF. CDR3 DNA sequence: TGTGCCAGCAGCGCCGACAGGGTTCGCTACACCTTC. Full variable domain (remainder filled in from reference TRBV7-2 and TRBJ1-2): GAGVSQSPSNKVTEKGKDVELRCDPISGHTALYWYRQSLGQGLEFLIYFQGNSAPDKSGLPSDRFSAERTGGSVSTLTIQRTQQEDSAVYLCASSADRVRYTFGSGTRLTVV.

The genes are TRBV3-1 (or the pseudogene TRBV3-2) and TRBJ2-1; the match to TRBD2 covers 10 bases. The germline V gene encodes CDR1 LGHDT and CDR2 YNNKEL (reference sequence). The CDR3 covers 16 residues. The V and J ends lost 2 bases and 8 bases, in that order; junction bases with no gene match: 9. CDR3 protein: CASSQIGLAAGDEQFF. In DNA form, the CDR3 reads TGTGCCAGCAGCCAAATCGGACTAGCGGCAGGTGATGAGCAGTTCTTC.

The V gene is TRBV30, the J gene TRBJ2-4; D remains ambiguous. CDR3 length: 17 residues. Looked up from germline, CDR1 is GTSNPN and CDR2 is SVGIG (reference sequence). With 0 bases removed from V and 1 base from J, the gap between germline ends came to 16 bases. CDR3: CAWSVSVPRTAKNIQYF. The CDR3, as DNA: TGTGCCTGGAGTGTATCGGTCCCGAGGACGGCCAAAAACATTCAGTACTTC.

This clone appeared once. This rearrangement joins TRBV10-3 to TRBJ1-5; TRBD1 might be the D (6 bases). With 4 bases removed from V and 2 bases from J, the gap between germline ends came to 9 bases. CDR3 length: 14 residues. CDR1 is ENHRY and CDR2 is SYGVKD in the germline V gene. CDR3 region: CAISGNRGNQPQHF. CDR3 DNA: TGTGCCATCAGTGGGAACAGGGGCAATCAGCCCCAGCATTTT.

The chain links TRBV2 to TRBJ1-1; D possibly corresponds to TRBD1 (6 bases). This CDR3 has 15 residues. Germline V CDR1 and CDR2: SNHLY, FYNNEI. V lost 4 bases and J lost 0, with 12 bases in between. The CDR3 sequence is CASSGPGGMNTEAFF. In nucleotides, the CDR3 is TGTGCCAGCAGTGGTCCGGGGGGCATGAACACTGAAGCTTTCTTT. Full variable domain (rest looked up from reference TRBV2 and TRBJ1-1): EPEVTQTPSHQVTQMGQEVILRCVPISNHLYFYWYRQILGQKVEFLVSFYNNEISEKSEIFDDQFSVERPDGSNFTLKIRSTKLEDSAMYFCASSGPGGMNTEAFFGQGTRLTVV.

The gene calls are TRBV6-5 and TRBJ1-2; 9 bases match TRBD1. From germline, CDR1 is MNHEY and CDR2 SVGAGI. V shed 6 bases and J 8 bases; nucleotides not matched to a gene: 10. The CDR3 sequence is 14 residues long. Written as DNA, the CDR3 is TGTGCCAGCAGAGGCGGACAGGGGATGGGGGGCTACACCTTC. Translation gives CASRGGQGMGGYTF.

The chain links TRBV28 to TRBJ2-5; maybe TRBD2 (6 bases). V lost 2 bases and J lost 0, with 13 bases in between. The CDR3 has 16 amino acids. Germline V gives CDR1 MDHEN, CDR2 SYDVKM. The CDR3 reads CASSLEGTVYQETQYF. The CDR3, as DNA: TGTGCCAGCAGTTTAGAGGGGACTGTCTACCAAGAGACCCAGTACTTC.

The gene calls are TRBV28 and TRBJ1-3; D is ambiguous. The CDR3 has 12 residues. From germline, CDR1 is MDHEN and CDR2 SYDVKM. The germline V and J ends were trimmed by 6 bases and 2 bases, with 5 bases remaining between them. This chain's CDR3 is CASSTPGNTIYF. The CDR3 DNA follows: TGTGCCAGCAGCACTCCTGGAAACACCATATATTTT.

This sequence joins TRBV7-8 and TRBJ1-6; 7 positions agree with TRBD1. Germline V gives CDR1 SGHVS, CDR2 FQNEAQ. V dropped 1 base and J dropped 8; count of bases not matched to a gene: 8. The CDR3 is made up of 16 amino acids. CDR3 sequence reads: CASSLGAGGKHSPLHF. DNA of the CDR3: TGTGCCAGCAGCTTAGGTGCAGGGGGAAAGCATTCACCCCTCCACTTT.

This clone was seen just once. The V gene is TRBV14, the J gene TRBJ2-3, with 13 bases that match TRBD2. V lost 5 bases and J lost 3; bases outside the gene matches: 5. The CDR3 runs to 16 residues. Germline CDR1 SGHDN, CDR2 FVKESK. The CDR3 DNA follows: TGTGCCAGCAGCAGGACTAGCGGGAGAGGAACAGATACGCAGTATTTT. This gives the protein CASSRTSGRGTDTQYF. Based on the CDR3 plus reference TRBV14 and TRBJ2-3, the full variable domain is EAGVTQFPSHSVIEKGQTVTLRCDPISGHDNLYWYRRVMGKEIKFLLHFVKESKQDESGMPNNRFLAERTGGTYSTLKVQPAELEDSGVYFCASSRTSGRGTDTQYFGPGTRLTVL.

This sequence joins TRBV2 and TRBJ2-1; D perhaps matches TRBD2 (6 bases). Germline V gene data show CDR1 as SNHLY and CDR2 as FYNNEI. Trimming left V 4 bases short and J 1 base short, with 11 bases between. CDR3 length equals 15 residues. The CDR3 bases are TGTGCCAGCAGTGGCGTTGCGGGGTCCTACAATGAGCAGTTCTTC. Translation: CASSGVAGSYNEQFF.

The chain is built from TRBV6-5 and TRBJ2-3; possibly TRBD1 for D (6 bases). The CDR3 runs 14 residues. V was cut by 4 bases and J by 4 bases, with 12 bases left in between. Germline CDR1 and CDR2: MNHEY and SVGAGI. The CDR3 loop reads CASSSTGRPDTQYF. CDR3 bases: TGTGCCAGCAGTTCGACAGGCAGGCCAGATACGCAGTATTTT.

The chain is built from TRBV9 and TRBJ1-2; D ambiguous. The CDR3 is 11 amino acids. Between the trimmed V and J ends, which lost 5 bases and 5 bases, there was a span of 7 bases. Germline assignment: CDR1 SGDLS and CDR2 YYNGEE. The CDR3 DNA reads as TGTGCCAGCAGATCCCGATATGGCTACACCTTC. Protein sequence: CASRSRYGYTF.

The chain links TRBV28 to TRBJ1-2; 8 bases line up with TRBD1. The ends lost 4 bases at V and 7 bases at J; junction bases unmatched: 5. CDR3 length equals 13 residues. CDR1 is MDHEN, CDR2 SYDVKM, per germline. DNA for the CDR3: TGTGCCAGCAGTTCGGGACAGGCGGGTGGCTACACCTTC. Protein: CASSSGQAGGYTF.

CDR3 DNA sequence: TGTGCCAGTATTAAGAATTTCAATGAGCAGTTCTTC. Translation: CASIKNFNEQFF. The chain carries TRBV2 and TRBJ2-1; D gene unclear. The CDR3 spans 12 residues. Germline CDR1 SNHLY, CDR2 FYNNEI. With 9 bases removed from V and 6 bases from J, the gap between germline ends came to 12 bases.

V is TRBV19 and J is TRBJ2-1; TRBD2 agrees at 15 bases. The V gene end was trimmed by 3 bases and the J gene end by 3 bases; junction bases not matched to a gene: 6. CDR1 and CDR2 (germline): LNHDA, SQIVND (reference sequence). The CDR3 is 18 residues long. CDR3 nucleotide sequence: TGTGCCAGTAGTATTGGACTAGCGGGAGGGTCCAGCTACAATGAGCAGTTCTTC. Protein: CASSIGLAGGSSYNEQFF.

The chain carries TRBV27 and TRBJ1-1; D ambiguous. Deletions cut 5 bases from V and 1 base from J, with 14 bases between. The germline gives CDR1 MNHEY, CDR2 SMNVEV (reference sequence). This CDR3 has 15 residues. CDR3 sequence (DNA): TGTGCCAGCAGTGGGTCGGACCTCAGGAACACTGAAGCTTTCTTT. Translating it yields CASSGSDLRNTEAFF.

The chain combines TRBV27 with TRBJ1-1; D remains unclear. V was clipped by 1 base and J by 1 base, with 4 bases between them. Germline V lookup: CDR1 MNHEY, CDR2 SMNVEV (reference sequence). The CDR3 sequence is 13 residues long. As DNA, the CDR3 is TGTGCCAGCAGTTTATTAGGGAACACTGAAGCTTTCTTT. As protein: CASSLLGNTEAFF.

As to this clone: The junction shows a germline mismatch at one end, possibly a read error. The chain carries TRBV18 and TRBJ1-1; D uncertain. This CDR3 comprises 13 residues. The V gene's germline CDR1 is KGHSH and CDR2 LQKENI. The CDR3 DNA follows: TGTGCCAGCTCCCCACGGGAGAAAATTGAAGCTTTCTTT. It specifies CASSPREKIEAFF.

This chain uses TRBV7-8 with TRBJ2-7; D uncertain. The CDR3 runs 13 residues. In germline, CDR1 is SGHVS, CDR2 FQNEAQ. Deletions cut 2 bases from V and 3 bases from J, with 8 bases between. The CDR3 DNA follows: TGTGCCAGCAGCTTACGGTTCCTCTACGAGCAGTACTTC. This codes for CASSLRFLYEQYF.

Here the CDR3 DNA reads TGTGCCAGCAGTGAGGAGAGGGGGCTTCAGCCCCAGCATTTT. Protein: CASSEERGLQPQHF. The genes are TRBV6-1 and TRBJ1-5; TRBD1 matches at 7 bases. The germline V gene encodes CDR1 MNHNS and CDR2 SASEGT. The V gene end was trimmed by 3 bases and the J gene end by 6 bases; junction bases not matched to a gene: 5. The CDR3 length is 14 residues.

This CDR3 is CSVGDRDRLYGYTF. The CDR3 nucleotides read TGCAGCGTTGGGGATAGGGACAGACTCTATGGCTACACCTTC. This rearrangement joins TRBV29-1 to TRBJ1-2, with 7 bases aligning to TRBD1. Trimming removed 4 bases from V and 4 bases from J; junction bases left unmatched: 9. This CDR3 spans 14 amino acids. Germline-derived CDR1 and CDR2 are SQVTM and ANQGSEA.

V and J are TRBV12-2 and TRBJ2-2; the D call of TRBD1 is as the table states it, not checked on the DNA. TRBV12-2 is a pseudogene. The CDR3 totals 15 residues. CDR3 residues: CASRLARQGTRELFF. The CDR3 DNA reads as TGTGCAAGTCGCTTAGCGCGGCAGGGGACCCGGGAGCTGTTTTTT.

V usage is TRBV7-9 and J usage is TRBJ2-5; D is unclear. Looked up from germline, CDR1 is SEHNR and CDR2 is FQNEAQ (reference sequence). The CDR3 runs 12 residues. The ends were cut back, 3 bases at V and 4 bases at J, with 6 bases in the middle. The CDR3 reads CASSFIVETQYF. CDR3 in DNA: TGTGCCAGCAGCTTCATCGTAGAGACCCAGTACTTC.

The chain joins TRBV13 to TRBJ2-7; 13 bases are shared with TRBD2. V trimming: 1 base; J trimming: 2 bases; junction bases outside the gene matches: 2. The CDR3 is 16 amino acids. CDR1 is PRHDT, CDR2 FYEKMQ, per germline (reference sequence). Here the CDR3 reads CASSLEGLAGAYEQYF. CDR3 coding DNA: TGTGCCAGCAGCTTAGAAGGACTAGCGGGAGCCTACGAGCAGTACTTC.

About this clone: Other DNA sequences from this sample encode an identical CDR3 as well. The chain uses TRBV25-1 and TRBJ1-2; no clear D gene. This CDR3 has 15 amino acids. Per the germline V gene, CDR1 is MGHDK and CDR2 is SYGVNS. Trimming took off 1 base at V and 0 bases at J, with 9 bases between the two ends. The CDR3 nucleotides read TGTGCCAGCAGTGAATCCTCGGCAGCTAACTATGGCTACACCTTC. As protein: CASSESSAANYGYTF.

CDR3 in amino acids: CASSLRGYEQFF. CDR3 in DNA: TGTGCCAGCAGTTTACGCGGATATGAGCAGTTCTTC. The rearrangement joins TRBV12-3 or TRBV12-4 to TRBJ2-1; D gene ambiguous. The CDR3 has 12 residues. V lost 2 bases and J 8 bases, leaving 7 bases between the germline ends.

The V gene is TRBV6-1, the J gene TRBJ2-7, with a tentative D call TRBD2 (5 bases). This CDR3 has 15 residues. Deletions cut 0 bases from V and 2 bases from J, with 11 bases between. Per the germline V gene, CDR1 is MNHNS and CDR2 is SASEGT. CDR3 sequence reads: CASSEAPGSTYEQYF. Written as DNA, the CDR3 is TGTGCCAGCAGTGAAGCGCCGGGATCCACCTACGAGCAGTACTTC.

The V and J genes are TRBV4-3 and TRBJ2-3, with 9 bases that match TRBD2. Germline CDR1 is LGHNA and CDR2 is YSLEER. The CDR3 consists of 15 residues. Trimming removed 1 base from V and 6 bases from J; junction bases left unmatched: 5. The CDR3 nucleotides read TGCGCCAGCAGCCAAGGACTAGCGGTGCATGATACGCAGTATTTT. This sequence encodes CASSQGLAVHDTQYF.

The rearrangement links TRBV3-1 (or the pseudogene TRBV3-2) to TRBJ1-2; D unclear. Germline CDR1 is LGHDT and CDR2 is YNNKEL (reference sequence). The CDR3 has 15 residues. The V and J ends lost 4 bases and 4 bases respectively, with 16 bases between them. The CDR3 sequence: CASSPLLGSSYGYTF. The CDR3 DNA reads TGTGCCAGCAGCCCTCTCTTGGGATCGAGCTATGGCTACACCTTC.

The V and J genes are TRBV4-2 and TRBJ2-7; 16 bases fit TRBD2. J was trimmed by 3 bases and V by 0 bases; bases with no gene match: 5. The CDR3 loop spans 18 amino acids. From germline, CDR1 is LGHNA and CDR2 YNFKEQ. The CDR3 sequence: CASSQERGLAGGVYEQYF. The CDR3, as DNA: TGTGCCAGCAGCCAAGAAAGGGGACTAGCGGGAGGGGTCTACGAGCAGTACTTC.

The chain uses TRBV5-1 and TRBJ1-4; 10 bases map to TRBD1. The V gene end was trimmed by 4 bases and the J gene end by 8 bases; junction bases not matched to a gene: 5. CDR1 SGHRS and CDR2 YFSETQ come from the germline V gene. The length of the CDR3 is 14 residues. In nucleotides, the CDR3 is TGCGCCAGCAGCCCGACAGGGGGCAGGGAAAAACTGTTTTTT. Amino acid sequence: CASSPTGGREKLFF.